This TCR beta chain was identified in a study of cytomegalovirus exposure and HLA in healthy donors. The PCR used 60 Vbeta and 13 Jbeta primers. Assay: immunoSEQ multiplex PCR; the TCRdb copy retains only in-frame clones and omits some. Of about 73,000 clones in the sample, roughly 82% were seen once. In germline, CDR1 is GTSNPN, CDR2 SVGIG (reference sequence). This CDR3 is 13 amino acids long. V was trimmed by 0 bases and J by 7 bases, leaving 12 bases between them. This sequence joins TRBV30 and TRBJ2-5, with D perhaps TRBD1 (5 bases). The sequence was obtained from a man aged 65 to 85 in good health and CMV-seronegative. The sample consisted of PBMCs. The CDR3 DNA follows: TGTGCCTGGAGTGTACAGGTTGATGGGACCCAGTACTTC. Amino acids: CAWSVQVDGTQYF.